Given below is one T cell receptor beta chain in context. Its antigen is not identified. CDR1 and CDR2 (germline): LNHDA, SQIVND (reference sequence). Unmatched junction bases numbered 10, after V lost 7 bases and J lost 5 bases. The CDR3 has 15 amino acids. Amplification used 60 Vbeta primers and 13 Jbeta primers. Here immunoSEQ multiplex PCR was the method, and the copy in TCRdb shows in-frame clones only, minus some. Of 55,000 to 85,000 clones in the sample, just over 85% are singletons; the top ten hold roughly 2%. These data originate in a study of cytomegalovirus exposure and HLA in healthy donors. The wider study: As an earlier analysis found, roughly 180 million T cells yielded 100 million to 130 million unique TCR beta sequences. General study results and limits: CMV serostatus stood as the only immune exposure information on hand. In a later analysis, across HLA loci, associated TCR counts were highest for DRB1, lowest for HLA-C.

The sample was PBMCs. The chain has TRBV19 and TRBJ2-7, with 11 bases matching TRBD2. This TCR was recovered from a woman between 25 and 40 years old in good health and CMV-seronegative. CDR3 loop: CASTPTSGITHEQYF. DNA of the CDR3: TGTGCCAGTACCCCGACTAGCGGGATAACCCACGAGCAGTACTTC.